The 12 T cell receptor beta chains below all came from one sample that was sequenced in a study of identical twins. TCRdb reanalysed the 5' RACE reads using MiXCR and keeps one entry per CDR3 protein. The table shows some 230,000 distinct CDR3 sequences, with 6.5% occurring only once. These data were likewise used in another study, on T cells expressing NK-cell markers.

The sequencing input was CD8+ T cells sorted from blood. These receptors were collected from a woman aged 18-29 years in good health.

This clonotype was found a few times. J is TRBJ1-1 and V is TRBV7-8; 9 bases map to TRBD1. Germline CDR1 and CDR2: SGHVS and FQNEAQ. The CDR3 consists of 15 residues. The junction had 6 bases not matched to a gene; V was cut back by 2 bases and J by 5 bases. The CDR3 DNA is TGTGCCAGCAGCTTATCGGGACAGGGATTAACTGAAGCTTTCTTT. It translates to CASSLSGQGLTEAFF.

The chain combines TRBV5-6 with TRBJ2-7; 7 bases match TRBD1. The CDR3 totals 14 residues. Germline lookup yields CDR1 SGHDT and CDR2 YYEEEE. V shed 2 bases and J 5 bases; nucleotides not matched to a gene: 7. CDR3 amino acids: CASSFRQGKDEQYF. DNA for the CDR3: TGTGCCAGCAGCTTTCGACAGGGTAAGGACGAGCAGTACTTC.

The J gene is TRBJ2-1, the V gene TRBV2; TRBD2 agrees at 10 bases. Germline CDR1 reads SNHLY; CDR2 reads FYNNEI. V gave up 1 base and J gave up 5 bases; unmatched junction bases: 8. There are 17 residues in the CDR3. CDR3 nucleotides: TGTGCCAGCAGTGAAGTGAGAGCGGGAGGGTTTGACAATGAGCAGTTCTTC. Translating gives CASSEVRAGGFDNEQFF.

This clonotype came up many times. The gene calls are TRBV6-1 and TRBJ2-3, with TRBD1 identical over 8 bases. V gave up 6 bases and J gave up 6 bases; unmatched junction bases: 5. Germline V gene sequence: CDR1 MNHNS, CDR2 SASEGT. The CDR3 totals 13 residues. CDR3 in DNA: TGTGCCAGCAGCAGTACAGGGGGTGATACGCAGTATTTT. The encoded protein is CASSSTGGDTQYF.

This clonotype was seen more than once but under ten times. The V gene is TRBV5-1, the J gene TRBJ2-2; 9 bases are a match to TRBD2. The CDR3 is 19 residues long. CDR1 and CDR2 from the germline V gene are SGHRS and YFSETQ. Trimming at V came to 3 bases and at J to 4 bases, leaving 16 bases not matched to a gene. CDR3 sequence: CASSYQPPDSGGGTGELFF. Here the CDR3 DNA reads TGCGCCAGCAGCTACCAACCCCCCGATAGCGGGGGAGGCACCGGGGAGCTGTTTTTT.

The rearrangement uses TRBV5-4 and TRBJ2-7, with 8 nucleotides matching TRBD2. V was clipped by 7 bases and J by 0 bases; unmatched bases: 6. Germline CDR1 reads SGHNT; CDR2 reads YYREEE (reference sequence). CDR3 length equals 14 residues. The CDR3 region has the DNA TGTGCCAGCCGAACTAGCGGCCTCTCCTACGAGCAGTACTTC. Translation gives CASRTSGLSYEQYF.

Many counts were recorded for this clonotype. V is TRBV9 and J is TRBJ2-7; 11 bases line up with TRBD2. Germline assignment: CDR1 SGDLS and CDR2 YYNGEE. The CDR3 has 15 amino acids. With V trimmed by 2 bases and J by 4 bases, 5 bases remained unmatched. CDR3 nucleotide sequence: TGTGCCAGCAGCGTGGGTAGCGGGGGGGGGTACGAGCAGTACTTC. It encodes CASSVGSGGGYEQYF.

This clonotype has a count of ten or more. V is TRBV7-9 and J is TRBJ1-1; D unresolved. CDR1 and CDR2 (germline): SEHNR, FQNEAQ (reference sequence). The CDR3 is 15 residues long. Trimming took 6 bases from V and 4 from J, leaving 18 bases between them. The CDR3 loop reads CASSRFYGVGTEAFF. DNA for the CDR3: TGTGCCAGCAGTCGATTTTACGGGGTAGGCACTGAAGCTTTCTTT.

This clonotype was seen many times. The rearrangement joins TRBV4-1 to TRBJ2-7, with 16 nucleotides matching TRBD2. The CDR3 runs 18 residues. V shed 5 bases and J 2 bases; nucleotides not matched to a gene: 9. CDR1 is MGHRA and CDR2 is YSYEKL in the germline V gene. The DNA for the CDR3 is TGCGCCAGCAGCAAAGGGACTAGCGGGAGGGACATCGCCTACGAGCAGTACTTC. It codes for CASSKGTSGRDIAYEQYF.

V usage is TRBV7-2 and J usage is TRBJ2-7, with D unclear. Trimming shortened V by 2 bases and J by 1 base, and 12 bases separated the two germline ends. The CDR3 runs to 15 residues. Germline CDR1 SGHTA, CDR2 FQGNSA. The chain's CDR3 is CASSLSLVSSYEQYF. The CDR3 DNA follows: TGTGCCAGCAGCTTATCCTTAGTATCTTCCTACGAGCAGTACTTC. Together with reference TRBV7-2 and TRBJ2-7, the CDR3 gives the full variable domain: GAGVSQSPSNKVTEKGKDVELRCDPISGHTALYWYRQSLGQGLEFLIYFQGNSAPDKSGLPSDRFSAERTGGSVSTLTIQRTQQEDSAVYLCASSLSLVSSYEQYFGPGTRLTVT.

A few counts support this clonotype. This chain joins TRBV4-1 and TRBJ2-3, with D perhaps TRBD2 (7 bases). The germline gives CDR1 MGHRA, CDR2 YSYEKL. The CDR3 totals 16 residues. V lost 1 base and J lost 1, with 12 bases in between. In nucleotides, the CDR3 is TGCGCCAGCAGCCAAGGCGCGGGGGCCCGCACAGATACGCAGTATTTT. Amino acid sequence: CASSQGAGARTDTQYF.

In its sample, this clonotype was seen a few times. The chain uses TRBV5-1 and TRBJ2-7; TRBD2 matches 9 bases. V shed 3 bases and J 0 bases; nucleotides not matched to a gene: 7. The CDR3 loop spans 16 amino acids. Per the germline V gene, CDR1 is SGHRS and CDR2 is YFSETQ. The CDR3 DNA reads as TGCGCCAGCAGCTGGGGGGGTAGCGGGAGCTCCTACGAGCAGTACTTC. It translates to CASSWGGSGSSYEQYF.